The subject of this entry is one TCR beta chain. Germline lookup yields CDR1 MDHEN and CDR2 SYDVKM. Trimming shortened V by 6 bases and J by 4 bases, and 16 bases separated the two germline ends. The CDR3 extends over 14 amino acids. This sample is part of a study of shared clonotypes between healthy human individuals. An even split of each subset's genomic DNA across several immunoSEQ plates was performed. Authors' data handling: ImmunoSEQ gave junction-only sequences without quality scores, so filtering differed. Assay used: immunoSEQ multiplex PCR; TCRdb lists only in-frame clones, some missing. D and trimming come from the DNA, and the V and J calls and clone size come from that table. This table holds over 2 million clones, approximately 95% found once. Memory CD4+ cells were the fraction left after CD45RA+ naive selection.

This chain uses TRBV28 with TRBJ2-7; D might be TRBD2 (6 bases). Sequenced sample: naive CD4+ T cells sorted from blood. As for subset: CD45RA+ positively selected. This TCR derives from a man between 18 and 35 years old in good health. CDR3 bases: TGTGCCAGCAGGGAGGGTGGATTGGGTTACGAGCAGTACTTC. It encodes CASREGGLGYEQYF.